The entry below gives a single T cell receptor beta chain sequence along with its context. In its sample, this clonotype was seen a few times. The specificity of this receptor is unknown. No base quality information exists; no much larger clone differs at one position. This entry comes from a study of T-cell memory formation after mild COVID-19 (dated by TCRdb to the early 2020s). General notes on the study: TCR sequence clusters from the two donors were largely donor specific. The cohort was made up of two young adult volunteers, one female and one male, who were previously healthy. In a couple of donors, T-cell clones that expanded and contracted after mild COVID-19 were tracked by sequencing TCRalpha and TCRbeta repertoires over time.

PBMCs were isolated by Ficoll-Paque density gradient centrifugation. The listed sequencing device is Illumina NovaSeq 6000. TCRalpha and TCRbeta cDNA libraries were constructed by 5'RACE with constant-segment primers, with sample barcodes and unique molecular identifiers being introduced. RNA was extracted from every sample with Trizol reagent. The libraries were amplified in two PCR steps, and the second step added a second sample barcode and Illumina TruSeq adapters. The libraries were sequenced on an Illumina NovaSeq using 2 x 150 bp paired-end reads. On the authors' methods: The reads were demultiplexed and collapsed into UMI-guided consensus sequences using migec v1.2.7. Using mixcr v2.1.11, UMI consensuses were aligned to TRA and TRB V and J templates and then assembled into clonotypes. Clonotypes were classified as expanded or contracted when called significant by both edgeR and NoisET, with noise models trained on biological replicates. For edgeR calls, the thresholds were a false discovery rate-adjusted p below 0.01 and a log2 fold-change of 1. As an exploratory analysis of dynamics, max-normalized trajectories of the 1000 most abundant clonotypes were examined with PCA combined with hierarchical clustering. Each responding clone was given a CD4 or CD8 phenotype based on the CD4+ and CD8+ repertoires, which had been sequenced separately. In TCRdb, the public reads were trimmed at Q25 with fastp and aligned with MiXCR, with productive beta chains retained. CDR3 protein sequences are deduplicated, and each keeps its most common genes and DNA. TCRdb's processing, not the authors', yielded these V and J calls. Within this sample are 470,000 or so distinct CDR3 sequences, with 15% to 20% of them counted one time only. Around an eighth of the sample goes to the ten largest clones.

The CDR3 spans 15 residues, from the cysteine through the phenylalanine. The DNA shown is the 45-base CDR3, in frame from base 1. V lost 1 base and J lost 4 bases; the stretch between them is 13 bases long. Via the germline V gene, CDR1 is SGHTA and CDR2 FQGNSA. General study outcomes and caveats: Some responding clones were detected in pre-infection memory, suggesting pre-existing cross-reactive memory T cells joined the SARS-CoV-2 response. Contracting CD4+ clones were found mainly in CM and EM memory subsets, while CD8+ clones were enriched in EMRA. The study covered only a couple of mild cases, and larger cohorts including severe cases with pre-infection samples were considered necessary. Clones that contracted from day 15 to 85 showed balanced CD4/CD8 phenotypes, whereas a second wave of clones that expanded from day 15 to 37 leaned towards CD4+. Whether the second-wave clones peaking on day 37 were SARS-CoV-2 specific was not confirmed.

Sequenced sample: PBMCs or a T cell subset sorted from them (not recorded which). The sequence links TRBV7-2 to TRBJ2-5; a confident D gene designation cannot be given. The clonotype was recovered from an adult woman who had mild COVID-19 (a few samples of this study predate the infection). The sample titles of this study are shuffled in the database, so cell type and time point are left out; the donor was told from shared clones. The nucleotide sequence reads as follows: TGTGCCAGCAGCTTAGAGCCAAGATATGTAGAGACCCAGTACTTC. Translated, it reads CASSLEPRYVETQYF.